The 32 T cell receptor beta chains presented below share a single source sample, sequenced in a study of CD8 T cells in ankylosing spondylitis. Findings of the study overall: There was a TCR beta motif, made of several highly homologous variants, that appeared characteristic of ankylosing spondylitis blood.

TCRdb re-analysed the 5' RACE reads in MiXCR, keeping a single row per CDR3 protein. In the table there are 800,000 to 900,000 distinct CDR3 sequences, roughly 12% of which are singletons. Antigens of these TCRs are unknown. Specimen: blood, either unsorted or a sorted T cell fraction (not recorded which). The receptor source for this set is a male donor with ankylosing spondylitis.

This clonotype was seen at least ten times. The V and J genes are TRBV20-1 and TRBJ1-1; 7 nucleotides match TRBD1. The V and J ends lost 5 bases and 3 bases, in that order; junction bases with no gene match: 12. Per germline, CDR1 DFQATT and CDR2 SNEGSKA (reference sequence). The CDR3 is 15 amino acids. CDR3 DNA: TGCAGTGCTTTAGGGAGGGGGCGGTTGGACACTGAAGCTTTCTTT. Translating gives CSALGRGRLDTEAFF.

This CDR3 is CASSLVGAGENYGYTF. In DNA form, the CDR3 reads TGTGCCAGCAGCTTAGTCGGGGCAGGGGAGAACTATGGCTACACCTTC. The gene calls are TRBV7-2 and TRBJ1-2, with a possible D match to TRBD1 (6 bases). Trimming cost V 1 base and J 2 bases, with 14 bases left between them. The CDR3 loop spans 16 amino acids. From germline, CDR1 is SGHTA and CDR2 FQGNSA.

V usage is TRBV5-5 and J usage is TRBJ2-1; 11 positions agree with TRBD2. V was pared by 5 bases and J by 4 bases, with 14 bases of the junction left unmatched. Germline V gives CDR1 SGHKS, CDR2 YYEKEE (reference sequence). This CDR3 comprises 18 residues. CDR3 sequence reads: CASRVRLAGGFRYNEQFF. Written as DNA, the CDR3 is TGTGCCAGCAGGGTGAGGCTAGCGGGAGGATTTAGGTACAATGAGCAGTTCTTC.

This clonotype showed up just a few times. An end of the junction does not agree with germline; a read error may underlie this. This chain connects TRBV7-7 to TRBJ2-1; D may be TRBD2 (5 bases). This CDR3 spans 13 amino acids. Per the germline V gene, CDR1 is SSHAT and CDR2 is FNYEAQ (reference sequence). The CDR3 nucleotides read TGTGCTAGCAGCTTAGAGGGAGCCAATGAGCAGTTCTTC. Its translation is CASSLEGANEQFF.

At least ten counts were recorded for this clonotype. In DNA form, the CDR3 reads TGTGCCAGCAGTGAAGCGTTGCTTTGGGACTACAATGAGCAGTTCTTC. Translating gives CASSEALLWDYNEQFF. The rearrangement uses TRBV2 and TRBJ2-1; D ambiguous. The CDR3 runs to 16 residues. The ends were cut back, 0 bases at V and 3 bases at J, with 12 bases in the middle. The V gene's germline CDR1 is SNHLY and CDR2 FYNNEI.

The chain recombines TRBV4-2 with TRBJ2-1; D gene unclear. Per germline, CDR1 LGHNA and CDR2 YNFKEQ. V was trimmed by 4 bases and J by 8 bases, leaving 15 bases between them. This CDR3 has 14 residues. Here the CDR3 reads CASSPRTAEDEQFF. In nucleotides, the CDR3 is TGTGCCAGCAGCCCACGGACGGCAGAGGATGAGCAGTTCTTC.

This clonotype was seen only a few times. This chain links TRBV12-3 or TRBV12-4 with TRBJ1-1, with unresolved D. V lost 2 bases and J lost 10, with 8 bases in between. The CDR3 contains 11 residues. CDR3 sequence reads: CASSLKTRAFF. In nucleotides, the CDR3 is TGTGCCAGCAGTTTAAAAACCAGAGCTTTCTTT.

This clonotype was seen a handful of times. This chain joins TRBV20-1 and TRBJ2-1; 8 bases are a match to TRBD1. Trimming at V came to 4 bases and at J to 3 bases, leaving 8 bases not matched to a gene. Germline values: CDR1 DFQATT, CDR2 SNEGSKA (reference sequence). The CDR3 is 15 residues long. The chain's CDR3 is CSAIARDRSYNEQFF. The DNA of the CDR3 is TGCAGTGCTATTGCCCGGGACAGGAGCTACAATGAGCAGTTCTTC.

This clonotype was seen repeatedly, ten times or more. The gene calls are TRBV12-3 or TRBV12-4 and TRBJ1-2, with 9 bases matching TRBD1. The CDR3 extends over 15 amino acids. The V and J ends lost 1 base and 7 bases, in that order; junction bases with no gene match: 7. CDR3 residues: CASSLGSYRGLGYTF. As DNA, the CDR3 is TGTGCCAGCAGTTTAGGGAGTTACAGGGGGCTTGGCTACACCTTC.

The gene calls are TRBV11-2 and TRBJ1-2; D is unresolved. This CDR3 region has 12 residues. V lost 4 bases and J 8 bases, leaving 11 bases between the germline ends. The germline V gene encodes CDR1 SGHAT and CDR2 FQNNGV. The CDR3 reads CASSWAGNGYTF. The CDR3 coding sequence is TGTGCCAGCAGCTGGGCAGGCAACGGCTACACCTTC.

This sequence joins TRBV11-2 and TRBJ1-1; the match to TRBD1 covers 8 bases. J lost 1 base, V lost 5 bases, and 9 bases had no gene match. Germline V gene lookup returns CDR1 SGHAT and CDR2 FQNNGV. The CDR3 extends over 16 amino acids. The CDR3: CASSLSGGRGNTEAFF. In DNA, the CDR3 is TGTGCCAGCAGCCTTTCAGGGGGCCGAGGGAACACTGAAGCTTTCTTT.

The V gene is TRBV15, the J gene TRBJ1-1, with D perhaps TRBD1 (6 bases). CDR3 size: 13 residues. V lost 0 bases, J lost 8 bases, and 10 bases lay in between. CDR1 is LNHNV, CDR2 YYDKDF, per germline (reference sequence). The DNA for the CDR3 is TGTGCCACCAGCAGAGATACGGGGACAGAAGCTTTCTTT. This sequence encodes CATSRDTGTEAFF. Variable domain in full (rest from reference TRBV15 and TRBJ1-1): DAMVIQNPRYQVTQFGKPVTLSCSQTLNHNVMYWYQQKSSQAPKLLFHYYDKDFNNEADTPDNFQSRRPNTSFCFLDIRSPGLGDTAMYLCATSRDTGTEAFFGQGTRLTVV.

The rearrangement joins TRBV20-1 to TRBJ1-2; TRBD1 matches 9 bases. V trimming: 1 base; J trimming: 2 bases; junction bases outside the gene matches: 2. CDR1 and CDR2 from the germline V gene are DFQATT and SNEGSKA (reference sequence). There are 14 residues in the CDR3. CDR3 in amino acids: CSARGTGENYGYTF. The CDR3 region has the DNA TGCAGTGCTAGAGGGACAGGGGAAAACTATGGCTACACCTTC.

V usage is TRBV12-3 or TRBV12-4 and J usage is TRBJ2-7, with 9 bases identical to TRBD1. This CDR3 has 15 amino acids. V was clipped by 10 bases and J by 1 base; unmatched bases: 11. This chain's CDR3 is CATNHTGGNSYEQYF. The CDR3 DNA is TGTGCCACCAATCATACAGGGGGCAATTCCTACGAGCAGTACTTC.

The rearrangement uses TRBV7-2 and TRBJ2-4, with TRBD2 matching 12 bases. Germline CDR1 SGHTA, CDR2 FQGNSA. The V segment lost 4 bases and the J segment 7 bases; nucleotides outside the gene matches: 11. This CDR3 is 17 amino acids long. The CDR3 loop reads CASSSRTSGTGENIQYF. The CDR3 coding sequence is TGTGCCAGCAGCTCTCGGACTAGCGGGACGGGGGAGAACATTCAGTACTTC. The variable domain in full, with the rest retrieved from reference TRBV7-2 and TRBJ2-4, is GAGVSQSPSNKVTEKGKDVELRCDPISGHTALYWYRQSLGQGLEFLIYFQGNSAPDKSGLPSDRFSAERTGGSVSTLTIQRTQQEDSAVYLCASSSRTSGTGENIQYFGAGTRLSVL.

A word on this clonotype: One end of the junction does not line up with germline, which may come from a read error. The gene calls are TRBV10-3 and TRBJ1-4; D is unclear. The CDR3 covers 15 residues. Germline V gene data show CDR1 as ENHRY and CDR2 as SYGVKD. The CDR3 bases are TGTGCCATCAGTGAGTCGGCGACGGATAATGAAAATCTGTTTTTT. Translating gives CAISESATDNENLFF.

The chain employs TRBV20-1 and TRBJ2-5, with 8 bases aligning to TRBD1. Germline V gene sequence: CDR1 DFQATT, CDR2 SNEGSKA (reference sequence). The CDR3 extends over 12 amino acids. The DNA of the CDR3 is TGCACCTTCAGGGGGCTCCAAGAGACCCAGTACTTC. Amino acids: CTFRGLQETQYF.

This clonotype was counted a few times. The chain links TRBV14 to TRBJ2-2; 7 bases match TRBD1. This CDR3 spans 14 amino acids. Unmatched junction bases numbered 6, after V lost 4 bases and J lost 7 bases. Germline loops: CDR1 SGHDN, CDR2 FVKESK. CDR3 sequence: CASSRQGRDGELFF. In nucleotides, the CDR3 is TGTGCCAGCAGCCGACAGGGCCGAGACGGGGAGCTGTTTTTT.

A few counts support this clonotype. V usage is TRBV24-1 and J usage is TRBJ2-1; 8 positions agree with TRBD2. With V trimmed by 4 bases and J by 6 bases, 7 bases remained unmatched. CDR1 and CDR2 (germline): KGHDR, SFDVKD. The CDR3 is 15 residues long. The CDR3: CATSEPGGAGNEQFF. The DNA of the CDR3 is TGTGCCACCAGTGAACCCGGGGGGGCCGGCAATGAGCAGTTCTTC.

There are a few counts of this clonotype. The chain uses TRBV5-6 and TRBJ2-3; D gene unclear. Between the trimmed V and J ends, which lost 0 bases and 7 bases, there was a span of 6 bases. The CDR3 runs to 12 residues. CDR1 is SGHDT and CDR2 is YYEEEE in the germline V gene. The CDR3 is CASSLGMHTQYF. In DNA, the CDR3 is TGTGCCAGCAGCTTGGGGATGCATACGCAGTATTTT.

The chain carries TRBV4-1 and TRBJ2-7; D remains unclear. This CDR3 has 17 residues. The germline gives CDR1 MGHRA, CDR2 YSYEKL. Trimming removed 1 base from V and 2 bases from J, with 18 bases in between. CDR3 bases: TGCGCCAGCAGCCAAGTTTCCGCATCTCCGGTACCCTACGAGCAGTACTTC. The encoded protein is CASSQVSASPVPYEQYF.

Only a few counts were recorded for this clonotype. This rearrangement joins TRBV9 to TRBJ2-5, with 14 bases fitting TRBD2. The length of the CDR3 is 15 residues. The trim removed 3 bases at V and 5 bases at J, leaving 3 bases unmatched. Germline V gives CDR1 SGDLS, CDR2 YYNGEE. The CDR3 loop is CASSEGTSGSETQYF. CDR3 in DNA: TGTGCCAGCAGCGAGGGGACTAGCGGGAGTGAGACCCAGTACTTC.

This chain's CDR3 is CASSYGEATYGYGYTF. The CDR3 DNA follows: TGTGCCAGCAGCTATGGAGAGGCTACCTATGGCTATGGCTACACCTTC. This chain uses TRBV4-2 with TRBJ1-2; D gene unclear. V was cut by 5 bases and J by 4 bases, with 20 bases left in between. This CDR3 comprises 16 residues. Looked up from germline, CDR1 is LGHNA and CDR2 is YNFKEQ.

This clonotype showed up many times. The J gene is TRBJ1-1, the V gene TRBV6-5, with 9 bases matching TRBD1. The CDR3 length is 13 residues. Germline CDR1 reads MNHEY; CDR2 reads SVGAGI. V was clipped by 0 bases and J by 10 bases; unmatched bases: 3. Written as DNA, the CDR3 is TGTGCCAGCAGTTACTCGGACAGGGGACGAGCTTTCTTT. It specifies CASSYSDRGRAFF.

This clonotype has more than one count but fewer than ten. The chain joins TRBV6-1 to TRBJ1-2; TRBD1 is a possible D gene (5 bases). The CDR3 spans 13 residues. V lost 10 bases and J lost 2, with 14 bases in between. The germline CDR1 and CDR2 sequences are MNHNS and SASEGT. CDR3 bases: TGTGCCACCCGGGACGGAATAAACTATGGCTACACCTTC. Encoded protein: CATRDGINYGYTF.

V gene TRBV20-1 combines with J gene TRBJ1-6; a weak D match, TRBD1 (5 bases). The germline V gene encodes CDR1 DFQATT and CDR2 SNEGSKA (reference sequence). Trimming took 3 bases from V and 11 from J, leaving 14 bases between them. This CDR3 region has 13 residues. The CDR3 coding sequence is TGCAGTGCTAGGGAGGGGCTATTGACACCCCTCCACTTT. It is translated as CSAREGLLTPLHF.

This clonotype was observed a few times. The V gene is TRBV5-1, the J gene TRBJ1-6, with D unresolved. Trimming took off 4 bases at V and 7 bases at J, with 18 bases between the two ends. The CDR3 sequence is 16 residues long. Germline CDR1 and CDR2: SGHRS and YFSETQ. DNA of the CDR3: TGCGCCAGCAGCCCACGGCGAGAATCCTCCAATTCACCCCTCCACTTT. Protein sequence: CASSPRRESSNSPLHF.

V gene TRBV30 combines with J gene TRBJ2-7; D not certain. The CDR3 loop spans 10 amino acids. Trimming stripped 4 bases from V and 4 bases from J, with 5 bases between. Germline CDR1 reads GTSNPN; CDR2 reads SVGIG (reference sequence). As DNA, the CDR3 is TGTGCCTGGAAGCAGTACGAGCAGTACTTC. Protein product: CAWKQYEQYF.

This chain links TRBV7-2 with TRBJ2-2; 10 bases agree with TRBD1. The germline V gene has CDR1 SGHTA and CDR2 FQGNSA. The J segment lost 5 bases and the V segment lost 4 bases, leaving 7 bases of the junction unmatched. The CDR3 consists of 16 residues. CDR3 DNA: TGTGCCAGCAGCTCTCGACAGGGGGCCCTTACCGGGGAGCTGTTTTTT. It translates to CASSSRQGALTGELFF.

This clonotype showed up just a few times. The chain combines TRBV12-3 or TRBV12-4 with TRBJ2-2; TRBD2 agrees at 12 bases. The CDR3 runs 15 residues. V was pared by 5 bases and J by 6 bases, with 4 bases of the junction left unmatched. The CDR3 sequence: CASSPPSGGAGELFF. The DNA of the CDR3 is TGTGCCAGCAGTCCCCCTAGCGGGGGGGCCGGGGAGCTGTTTTTT.

This clonotype was observed a handful of times. This chain connects TRBV29-1 to TRBJ1-1; D not resolved. Germline V gene lookup returns CDR1 SQVTM and CDR2 ANQGSEA. Trimming removed 7 bases at V and 4 bases at J, with 7 bases between. This CDR3 has 10 residues. The chain's CDR3 is CSGRGTEAFF. In nucleotides, the CDR3 is TGCAGCGGCCGGGGCACTGAAGCTTTCTTT.

This clonotype was recorded many times. The CDR3 protein is CSARVGKKEKLFF. The DNA of the CDR3 is TGCAGTGCTAGAGTCGGAAAGAAAGAAAAACTGTTTTTT. The chain employs TRBV20-1 and TRBJ1-4; D call uncertain. Germline V gene lookup returns CDR1 DFQATT and CDR2 SNEGSKA (reference sequence). The CDR3 contains 13 residues. V lost 1 base to trimming and J lost 8 bases, with 11 bases between them.